Listed here are 27 T cell receptor beta chains from one sample, sequenced in a study of beta chain features in type 1 diabetes (dated by TCRdb to the late 2010s). Broad study findings and their caveats: Type 1 diabetes patients showed a moderate but significant shortening of TCRB CDR3 length in all four CD4+ subsets.

The library was obtained by the immunoSEQ multiplex PCR assay. The entire isolated RNA was reverse transcribed using the High Capacity cDNA Reverse Transcription Kit, and thus expressed TCRB transcripts were sequenced. The table was pulled from immuneACCESS by TCRdb, which kept in-frame rearrangements only. Such tables lose some clones; where checked, under half of the loss comes from unresolved V genes, and the rest has no known cause. Across this sample there are 200,000 to 250,000 clones, with 16% seen only once. 0.07% to 0.095% of the sample comes from the top ten. For these TCRs, the target antigens are not known. The source material was naive CD4+ T cells from blood. The cell subset or site label here, explained by the study, means: true naive CD4+ T cells. These receptors were collected from a man in his thirties or forties with type 1 diabetes.

This sequence joins TRBV7-2 and TRBJ2-6; no clear D. The CDR3 has 16 amino acids. Germline V lookup: CDR1 SGHTA, CDR2 FQGNSA. The V end lost 6 bases, the J end lost 0 bases, and 12 bases lay between the germline ends. CDR3 in DNA: TGTGCCAGCAGGAGGACGGGCGGCTCTGGGGCCAACGTCCTGACTTTC. It specifies CASRRTGGSGANVLTF. Full variable domain (missing parts from reference TRBV7-2 and TRBJ2-6): GAGVSQSPSNKVTEKGKDVELRCDPISGHTALYWYRQSLGQGLEFLIYFQGNSAPDKSGLPSDRFSAERTGGSVSTLTIQRTQQEDSAVYLCASRRTGGSGANVLTFGAGSRLTVL.

This clone was picked up a small number of times. The chain combines TRBV19 with TRBJ2-6, with D unclear. This CDR3 region has 14 residues. V was shortened by 8 bases and J by 0 bases, with 8 bases between the two germline ends. The germline V gene encodes CDR1 LNHDA and CDR2 SQIVND (reference sequence). The CDR3 region is CASSQSSGANVLTF. The CDR3 DNA sequence: TGTGCCAGTTCACAGAGCTCTGGGGCCAACGTCCTGACTTTC.

In its sample, this clone was seen a few times. The rearrangement uses TRBV20-1 and TRBJ2-1, with D unclear. The V gene lost 4 bases and the J gene lost 7 bases, with 8 bases spanning the gap. CDR3 length: 11 residues. CDR1 DFQATT and CDR2 SNEGSKA come from the germline V gene (reference sequence). The CDR3 nucleotides are TGCAGTGCTAAAAGACGGAATGAGCAGTTCTTC. Its protein is CSAKRRNEQFF.

The chain carries TRBV30 and TRBJ1-2; maybe TRBD1 (5 bases). Germline V gene lookup returns CDR1 GTSNPN and CDR2 SVGIG (reference sequence). The V end lost 3 bases, the J end lost 6 bases, and 14 bases lay between the germline ends. CDR3 length: 13 residues. The DNA of the CDR3 is TGTGCCTGGAGGCTGACAGTTTCCCATGGCTACACCTTC. Amino acid sequence: CAWRLTVSHGYTF.

The J gene is TRBJ1-2, the V gene TRBV29-1; D possibly corresponds to TRBD1 (6 bases). CDR3 length: 13 residues. Germline V gene sequence: CDR1 SQVTM, CDR2 ANQGSEA. V was trimmed by 5 bases and J by 7 bases, leaving 17 bases between them. CDR3 DNA: TGCAGCGTTCAGGATTACAGGGTTGGTGGCTACACCTTC. Its protein product is CSVQDYRVGGYTF.

The chain recombines TRBV7-2 with TRBJ2-7; perhaps TRBD2 as D (6 bases). CDR3 length: 11 residues. Germline CDR1 SGHTA, CDR2 FQGNSA. V shed 8 bases and J shed 3 bases, with 8 bases lying between them. This CDR3 is CASRRDYEQYF. Written as DNA, the CDR3 is TGTGCCAGCCGGCGGGACTACGAGCAGTACTTC.

This clone occurred a few times. This chain joins TRBV7-9 and TRBJ2-3, with TRBD2 identical over 9 bases. Germline CDR1 and CDR2: SEHNR and FQNEAQ (reference sequence). This CDR3 region has 16 residues. The V segment lost 5 bases and the J segment 2 bases; nucleotides outside the gene matches: 8. In nucleotides, the CDR3 is TGTGCCAGCAGCAACCTAGGGACTAGCCACACAGATACGCAGTATTTT. This translates into CASSNLGTSHTDTQYF.

This clone has only a few counts. This chain joins TRBV28 and TRBJ2-2; no reliable D call. The CDR3 consists of 12 residues. The V gene's germline CDR1 is MDHEN and CDR2 SYDVKM. The ends were cut back, 2 bases at V and 5 bases at J, with 3 bases in the middle. In DNA form, the CDR3 reads TGTGCCAGCAGTTTAACGACCGGGGAGCTGTTTTTT. Protein product: CASSLTTGELFF.

This chain links TRBV4-3 with TRBJ2-3, with TRBD2 identical over 7 bases. CDR3 size: 18 residues. V was clipped by 4 bases and J by 1 base; unmatched bases: 14. The germline V gene encodes CDR1 LGHNA and CDR2 YSLEER. As DNA, the CDR3 is TGCGCCAGCAGCCCCTCTCCCGGGAGCGGGGTGGGCACAGATACGCAGTATTTT. As protein: CASSPSPGSGVGTDTQYF.

This clone was seen more than once but under ten times. The chain combines TRBV7-9 with TRBJ2-7; D might be TRBD1 (5 bases). The length of the CDR3 is 12 residues. Germline values: CDR1 SEHNR, CDR2 FQNEAQ (reference sequence). With 5 bases removed from V and 5 bases from J, the gap between germline ends came to 10 bases. CDR3 amino acids: CASSPQAHEQYF. As DNA, the CDR3 is TGTGCCAGCAGCCCACAGGCTCACGAGCAGTACTTC. Full variable domain (remainder filled in from reference TRBV7-9 and TRBJ2-7): DTGVSQNPRHKITKRGQNVTFRCDPISEHNRLYWYRQTLGQGPEFLTYFQNEAQLEKSRLLSDRFSAERPKGSFSTLEIQRTEQGDSAMYLCASSPQAHEQYFGPGTRLTVT.

This clone has more than one count but fewer than ten. V gene TRBV29-1 combines with J gene TRBJ2-1; 8 bases align to TRBD2. CDR1 is SQVTM, CDR2 ANQGSEA, per germline. The CDR3 extends over 13 amino acids. With 5 bases clipped from V and 7 bases from J, the junction kept 7 bases outside the gene matches. CDR3 in DNA: TGCAGCGTTAGCTCTAGCGGGCATAATGAGCAGTTCTTC. Amino acid sequence: CSVSSSGHNEQFF.

This clone was observed a handful of times. This chain links TRBV4-3 with TRBJ2-3; D perhaps matches TRBD1 (5 bases). Germline V gives CDR1 LGHNA, CDR2 YSLEER. This CDR3 region has 15 residues. V lost 0 bases and J 3 bases, leaving 10 bases between the germline ends. CDR3 sequence (DNA): TGCGCCAGCAGCCAAGATTGGCAGGGAACAGATACGCAGTATTTT. Translated, it gives CASSQDWQGTDTQYF.

This clone has a handful of counts. The chain recombines TRBV7-9 with TRBJ2-5; 11 nucleotides agree with TRBD2. Germline CDR1 is SEHNR and CDR2 is FQNEAQ (reference sequence). V gave up 5 bases and J gave up 0 bases; unmatched junction bases: 2. CDR3 length: 15 residues. CDR3 region: CASSPGLADQETQYF. The CDR3 DNA follows: TGTGCCAGCAGCCCGGGACTAGCGGACCAAGAGACCCAGTACTTC.

This chain joins TRBV9 and TRBJ2-1, with 10 bases matching TRBD1. Losses at the gene ends were 4 bases for V and 0 bases for J; bases not matched to a gene: 13. The length of the CDR3 is 19 residues. Germline CDR1 is SGDLS and CDR2 is YYNGEE. The CDR3 spells CASSLDRGPVRGSYNEQFF. The DNA for the CDR3 is TGTGCCAGCAGCCTCGACAGGGGGCCTGTCCGAGGCTCCTACAATGAGCAGTTCTTC.

This clone was seen a few times. The V call is TRBV11-2, the J call TRBJ2-1; D is possibly TRBD2 (6 bases). The CDR3 covers 14 residues. Germline values: CDR1 SGHAT, CDR2 FQNNGV. Trimming left V 3 bases short and J 4 bases short, with 10 bases between. Here the CDR3 DNA reads TGTGCCAGCAGCTTCGCGGGGCTATACAATGAGCAGTTCTTC. Translating it yields CASSFAGLYNEQFF.

This clone was observed a few times. The V call is TRBV7-9, the J call TRBJ1-1; D is ambiguous. Trimming shortened V by 3 bases and J by 1 base, and 9 bases separated the two germline ends. The germline gives CDR1 SEHNR, CDR2 FQNEAQ (reference sequence). CDR3 length: 14 residues. The CDR3 nucleotides are TGTGCCAGCAGCTTGGGTGTAGGGAACACTGAAGCTTTCTTT. Its translation is CASSLGVGNTEAFF.

This clone was detected a few times. The chain uses TRBV30 and TRBJ2-7; 7 bases are shared with TRBD2. CDR1 is GTSNPN and CDR2 is SVGIG in the germline V gene (reference sequence). J gave up 6 bases and V 0 bases, and 8 bases lay outside the gene matches. There are 14 residues in the CDR3. DNA for the CDR3: TGTGCCTGGAGTGTACAGGCGGGAGTGAGCGAGCAGTACTTC. This gives the protein CAWSVQAGVSEQYF.

This clone was seen only a few times. The rearrangement links TRBV27 to TRBJ2-7; D remains unclear. Per the germline V gene, CDR1 is MNHEY and CDR2 is SMNVEV (reference sequence). Trimming took off 4 bases at V and 2 bases at J, with 15 bases between the two ends. The CDR3 loop spans 15 amino acids. The CDR3 is CASSSLAAGTYEQYF. The CDR3, as DNA: TGTGCCAGCAGTTCCCTCGCCGCAGGCACCTACGAGCAGTACTTC.

This clone has more than one count but fewer than ten. The V gene is TRBV29-1, the J gene TRBJ1-1; no definite D call. The CDR3 has 13 amino acids. V was pared by 6 bases and J by 1 base, with 12 bases between. The germline CDR1 and CDR2 sequences are SQVTM and ANQGSEA. The CDR3 nucleotides are TGCAGCGTACCAAGGACGGAGAACACTGAAGCTTTCTTT. It encodes CSVPRTENTEAFF.

The rearrangement links TRBV15 to TRBJ2-1; TRBD2 aligns across 7 bases. CDR3 length: 16 residues. Trimming cost V 0 bases and J 3 bases; bases outside gene matches: 5. CDR1 and CDR2 from the germline V gene are LNHNV and YYDKDF (reference sequence). CDR3 amino acids: CATSRDGGSGYNEQFF. CDR3 sequence (DNA): TGTGCCACCAGCAGAGATGGCGGGAGCGGCTACAATGAGCAGTTCTTC. Variable domain in full (rest from reference TRBV15 and TRBJ2-1): DAMVIQNPRYQVTQFGKPVTLSCSQTLNHNVMYWYQQKSSQAPKLLFHYYDKDFNNEADTPDNFQSRRPNTSFCFLDIRSPGLGDTAMYLCATSRDGGSGYNEQFFGPGTRLTVL.

The chain carries TRBV4-3 and TRBJ2-4, with 8 bases that match TRBD1. The CDR3 is 18 amino acids. V lost 1 base, J lost 3 bases, and 11 bases stayed unmatched. Germline lookup yields CDR1 LGHNA and CDR2 YSLEER. DNA for the CDR3: TGCGCCAGCAGCCAAGGGGACGGACAGGGATTCGGCAAAAACATTCAGTACTTC. Translation gives CASSQGDGQGFGKNIQYF.

This clone was counted a few times. The V call is TRBV30, the J call TRBJ1-3; tentative D call: TRBD1 (5 bases). CDR3 length equals 13 residues. Germline lookup yields CDR1 GTSNPN and CDR2 SVGIG (reference sequence). V lost 0 bases, J lost 4 bases, and 7 bases lay in between. CDR3 DNA: TGTGCCTGGAGTGTTAAGGGGGGAAACACCATATATTTT. This translates into CAWSVKGGNTIYF.

The V call is TRBV30, the J call TRBJ1-2; 7 bases match TRBD1. The CDR3 consists of 13 residues. Unmatched junction bases numbered 8, after V lost 6 bases and J lost 4 bases. Germline V gene data show CDR1 as GTSNPN and CDR2 as SVGIG (reference sequence). CDR3 residues: CACSSGQVYGYTF. Written as DNA, the CDR3 is TGTGCCTGCTCTTCCGGACAGGTCTATGGCTACACCTTC.

This rearrangement joins TRBV5-1 to TRBJ2-6; 9 bases agree with TRBD1. The CDR3 contains 16 residues. V lost 7 bases and J lost 3; bases outside the gene matches: 8. Germline loops: CDR1 SGHRS, CDR2 YFSETQ. The CDR3 sequence is CASAQGASYGANVLTF. The CDR3 DNA follows: TGCGCCAGCGCACAGGGGGCAAGTTATGGGGCCAACGTCCTGACTTTC.

This clone was detected a few times. The gene calls are TRBV7-4 and TRBJ2-3; TRBD2 might be the D (5 bases). Germline-derived CDR1 and CDR2 are SGHVT and SQSDAQ. The CDR3 extends over 15 amino acids. V lost 1 base, J lost 3 bases, and 11 bases lay in between. CDR3 nucleotides: TGTGCCAGCAGCTTAGTTTCACTAGAAACAGATACGCAGTATTTT. Residues: CASSLVSLETDTQYF.

This clone has just a few counts. This chain uses TRBV5-1 with TRBJ2-1, with TRBD1 matching over 10 bases. The CDR3 extends over 15 amino acids. Germline loops: CDR1 SGHRS, CDR2 YFSETQ. V shed 4 bases and J 8 bases; nucleotides not matched to a gene: 9. DNA for the CDR3: TGCGCCAGCAGCCCCGGACAGGGGGTGAGCGATGAGCAGTTCTTC. This sequence encodes CASSPGQGVSDEQFF.

This clone was found once. The chain recombines TRBV6-5 with TRBJ1-2; D gene unclear. The CDR3 totals 12 residues. V dropped 5 bases and J dropped 6 bases, with 10 bases sitting between them. Germline V gene sequence: CDR1 MNHEY, CDR2 SVGAGI. This chain's CDR3 is CASSPRGDGYTF. For the CDR3, the DNA is TGTGCCAGCAGTCCTCGGGGAGATGGCTACACCTTC.